A selection of T cell receptor beta chains follows, all from one sample in a study of Tregs in tolerant kidney transplant recipients. Clones were read by immunoSEQ multiplex PCR, and TCRdb kept only the in-frame ones, dropping some. Of roughly 80,000 clones in the sample, around 90% were seen once. The sample was CD4+ T cells from blood (PBMCs), taken 24 months after the transplant. These receptors all stem from a human patient who received a combined kidney and bone marrow transplant. Some of these T cells may belong to the graft donor. Each CDR3 is given with its conserved first and last residue. The order of the fields is CDR3 length, V gene, D gene, J gene, clone size, CDR3 protein, CDR3 DNA. D genes are given only for firm matches. Size is stated for part of the rows, as once, few or many counts, or as a class when the clone is expanded.

CDR3 length: 16; V gene: TRBV9; D gene: TRBD1; J gene: TRBJ1-2; clone size: .; CDR3 protein: CASSVALGTGHYGYTF; CDR3 DNA: TGTGCCAGCAGCGTAGCGTTAGGGACAGGGCACTATGGCTACACCTTC
CDR3 length: 15; V gene: TRBV6-6; D gene: .; J gene: TRBJ1-2; clone size: .; CDR3 protein: CASQYALEINYGYTF; CDR3 DNA: TGTGCCAGCCAATACGCATTGGAGATTAACTATGGCTACACCTTC
CDR3 length: 17; V gene: TRBV4-1; D gene: .; J gene: TRBJ2-4; clone size: .; CDR3 protein: CASSQELPQGGKNIQYF; CDR3 DNA: TGCGCCAGCAGCCAAGAGCTACCTCAAGGCGGCAAAAACATTCAGTACTTC
CDR3 length: 16; V gene: TRBV4-2; D gene: TRBD2; J gene: TRBJ2-3; clone size: .; CDR3 protein: CASSFSGRSSTDTQYF; CDR3 DNA: TGTGCCAGCAGCTTTAGCGGGAGGAGTAGCACAGATACGCAGTATTTT
CDR3 length: 13; V gene: TRBV11-3; D gene: TRBD2; J gene: TRBJ2-1; clone size: .; CDR3 protein: CASSFKTSGRQFF; CDR3 DNA: TGTGCCAGCAGTTTCAAAACTAGCGGGCGACAGTTCTTC
CDR3 length: 14; V gene: TRBV7-2; D gene: .; J gene: TRBJ2-7; clone size: .; CDR3 protein: CASSLVPSSYEQYF; CDR3 DNA: TGTGCCAGCAGCTTAGTCCCCAGCTCCTACGAGCAGTACTTC
CDR3 length: 15; V gene: TRBV18; D gene: TRBD1; J gene: TRBJ2-3; clone size: .; CDR3 protein: CASSPSGGAADTQYF; CDR3 DNA: TGTGCCAGCTCACCTTCAGGGGGCGCGGCAGATACGCAGTATTTT
CDR3 length: 11; V gene: TRBV11-3; D gene: .; J gene: TRBJ2-7; clone size: .; CDR3 protein: CASSLRGEQYF; CDR3 DNA: TGTGCCAGCAGCTTAAGGGGCGAGCAGTACTTC
CDR3 length: 17; V gene: TRBV5-6; D gene: TRBD1; J gene: TRBJ2-7; clone size: .; CDR3 protein: CASSLVGRTGGAYEQYF; CDR3 DNA: TGTGCCAGCAGCTTGGTGGGGAGGACAGGGGGAGCCTACGAGCAGTACTTC
CDR3 length: 14; V gene: TRBV19; D gene: .; J gene: TRBJ2-7; clone size: once; CDR3 protein: CASSSGHRSYEQYF; CDR3 DNA: TGTGCCAGTAGCTCAGGACACCGCTCCTACGAGCAGTACTTC
CDR3 length: 14; V gene: TRBV6-6; D gene: TRBD1; J gene: TRBJ1-1; clone size: .; CDR3 protein: CASSHEGAATEAFF; CDR3 DNA: TGTGCCAGCAGTCATGAGGGGGCGGCCACTGAAGCTTTCTTT
CDR3 length: 14; V gene: TRBV18; D gene: .; J gene: TRBJ1-2; clone size: .; CDR3 protein: CASSPPGLFQGYTF; CDR3 DNA: TGTGCCAGCTCACCACCGGGACTCTTTCAAGGCTACACCTTC
CDR3 length: 18; V gene: TRBV6-1; D gene: TRBD2; J gene: TRBJ2-3; clone size: once; CDR3 protein: CASSGLAGGRRGTDTQYF; CDR3 DNA: TGTGCCAGCAGTGGACTAGCGGGGGGGCGAAGAGGGACAGATACGCAGTATTTT
CDR3 length: 16; V gene: TRBV5-1; D gene: .; J gene: TRBJ2-3; clone size: .; CDR3 protein: CASSFLSGSSTDTQYF; CDR3 DNA: TGCGCCAGCAGCTTTCTTAGCGGTAGTAGCACAGATACGCAGTATTTT
CDR3 length: 14; V gene: TRBV7-9; D gene: TRBD1; J gene: TRBJ1-1; clone size: .; CDR3 protein: CASSLDRDWTEAFF; CDR3 DNA: TGTGCCAGCAGCCTGGACAGGGATTGGACTGAAGCTTTCTTT
CDR3 length: 15; V gene: TRBV10-3; D gene: TRBD2; J gene: TRBJ2-3; clone size: .; CDR3 protein: CAISGLAGGTDTQYF; CDR3 DNA: TGTGCCATCAGTGGGTTAGCGGGGGGCACAGATACGCAGTATTTT
CDR3 length: 18; V gene: TRBV10-1; D gene: TRBD1; J gene: TRBJ2-7; clone size: .; CDR3 protein: CASSGDSGLPSFGTEQYF; CDR3 DNA: TGCGCCAGCAGCGGGGACAGCGGATTGCCCAGTTTCGGGACCGAGCAGTACTTC
CDR3 length: 14; V gene: TRBV29-1; D gene: TRBD2; J gene: TRBJ2-3; clone size: .; CDR3 protein: CSVSRAGGEDTQYF; CDR3 DNA: TGCAGCGTTTCCCGAGCGGGGGGGGAAGATACGCAGTATTTT
CDR3 length: 17; V gene: TRBV5-1; D gene: TRBD1; J gene: TRBJ1-1; clone size: .; CDR3 protein: CASSSPQGASGSTEAFF; CDR3 DNA: TGCGCCAGCAGCTCCCCACAGGGGGCGAGTGGGAGTACTGAAGCTTTCTTT
CDR3 length: 14; V gene: TRBV14; D gene: .; J gene: TRBJ2-1; clone size: .; CDR3 protein: CASSPSTPGNEQFF; CDR3 DNA: TGTGCCAGCAGCCCCTCCACACCGGGCAATGAGCAGTTCTTC
CDR3 length: 15; V gene: TRBV6-5; D gene: TRBD2; J gene: TRBJ2-7; clone size: .; CDR3 protein: CASSSRLAGGYEQYF; CDR3 DNA: TGTGCCAGCAGTTCACGACTAGCGGGGGGCTACGAGCAGTACTTC
CDR3 length: 16; V gene: TRBV4-3; D gene: TRBD1; J gene: TRBJ1-4; clone size: few; CDR3 protein: CASSQGARTGGEKLFF; CDR3 DNA: TGCGCCAGCAGCCAAGGTGCACGGACAGGGGGGGAAAAACTGTTTTTT